The 22 T cell receptor beta chains below were found in one sample sequenced in a study of T cell repertoires in cytomegalovirus infection. TCRdb recomputed calls from the reads with MiXCR, one row per CDR3 protein. Of roughly 350,000 distinct CDR3 sequences detected, roughly 36% appear once; the ten largest clones hold about 13%. Their antigens are not known. The specimen comprised cultured PBMCs, sampled from culture after CMV antigen stimulation. The receptors originated from a human donor in good health (CMV status not recorded). Some clones in this sample may be carry-over from other donors' samples.

The table lists this clonotype with a few counts. The chain combines TRBV12-3 or TRBV12-4 with TRBJ2-5; 8 bases line up with TRBD1. CDR3 length: 16 amino acids. After removal of 5 bases from V and 0 bases from J, the junction contained 8 bases not matched to a gene. The CDR3 DNA is TGTGCCAGCAGTCTCGGGACAGGCCTAGACCAAGAGACCCAGTACTTC. Residues: CASSLGTGLDQETQYF.

In this sample, this clonotype turned up a few times. This chain uses TRBV4-1 with TRBJ2-1, with TRBD1 matching over 10 bases. In germline, CDR1 is MGHRA, CDR2 YSYEKL. V lost 3 bases and J lost 6; bases outside the gene matches: 14. The CDR3 runs to 18 residues. Here the CDR3 DNA reads TGCGCCAGCAGCCATGATACTCTCCGGACAGGGGGTCTCAATGAGCAGTTCTTC. It translates to CASSHDTLRTGGLNEQFF.

This sequence joins TRBV18 and TRBJ2-4; the match to TRBD1 covers 9 bases. Germline V gene data show CDR1 as KGHSH and CDR2 as LQKENI. The V gene end was trimmed by 5 bases and the J gene end by 6 bases; junction bases not matched to a gene: 11. The CDR3 is 16 amino acids. The CDR3 nucleotides read TGTGCCAGCTCAACCGGGACAGGGAGTAGGGGAAACATTCAGTACTTC. It specifies CASSTGTGSRGNIQYF.

This clonotype showed up many times. This rearrangement joins TRBV20-1 to TRBJ2-2; unclear D gene. This CDR3 has 10 residues. The germline V and J ends were trimmed by 1 base and 9 bases, with 3 bases remaining between them. The germline V gene encodes CDR1 DFQATT and CDR2 SNEGSKA (reference sequence). CDR3 nucleotides: TGCAGTGCTAGAGGCCGGGAGCTGTTTTTT. Translated, it gives CSARGRELFF.

This clonotype was seen only a few times. The chain uses TRBV7-2 and TRBJ1-2, with 7 bases fitting TRBD1. There are 15 residues in the CDR3. Unmatched junction bases numbered 10, after V lost 5 bases and J lost 4 bases. The germline V gene encodes CDR1 SGHTA and CDR2 FQGNSA. The CDR3 nucleotides are TGTGCCAGCAGCGCTTGGACAGGCTTAGCCTATGGCTACACCTTC. Its protein product is CASSAWTGLAYGYTF.

This chain links TRBV6-1 with TRBJ2-7; TRBD1 agrees at 10 bases. This CDR3 spans 16 amino acids. The junction had 10 bases not matched to a gene; V was cut back by 5 bases and J by 3 bases. Germline V CDR1 and CDR2: MNHNS, SASEGT. The chain's CDR3 is CASSYVGTGALYEQYF. CDR3 bases: TGTGCCAGCAGTTACGTGGGGACAGGGGCCCTCTACGAGCAGTACTTC.

This clonotype has more than one count but fewer than ten. Written as DNA, the CDR3 is TGTGCCAGCGGGGGTGGACTAGCCGGTTCCTACAATGAGCAGTTCTTC. Translating it yields CASGGGLAGSYNEQFF. The rearrangement uses TRBV7-2 and TRBJ2-1; 8 bases are shared with TRBD2. Germline lookup yields CDR1 SGHTA and CDR2 FQGNSA. J was trimmed by 1 base and V by 8 bases; bases with no gene match: 10. The length of the CDR3 is 16 residues.

The V call is TRBV2, the J call TRBJ1-1; D may be TRBD1 (5 bases). The CDR3 loop spans 12 amino acids. Trimming shortened V by 8 bases and J by 6 bases, and 13 bases separated the two germline ends. CDR1 and CDR2 from the germline V gene are SNHLY and FYNNEI. The CDR3 DNA reads TGTGCCAGCGCCGGACAAACCCCTGAAGCTTTCTTT. Its protein product is CASAGQTPEAFF.

V is TRBV5-1 and J is TRBJ1-1; tentative D call: TRBD1 (6 bases). V was cut by 4 bases and J by 7 bases, with 14 bases left in between. Germline lookup yields CDR1 SGHRS and CDR2 YFSETQ. The CDR3 runs 13 residues. This CDR3 is CASSPNRAGEAFF. CDR3 DNA: TGCGCCAGCAGCCCGAACAGGGCGGGTGAAGCTTTCTTT.

V gene TRBV7-2 combines with J gene TRBJ2-7; tentatively, D is TRBD2 (5 bases). This CDR3 region has 14 residues. Trimming cost V 5 bases and J 4 bases, with 15 bases left between them. Germline CDR1 SGHTA, CDR2 FQGNSA. The CDR3 DNA reads as TGTGCCAGCAGCCCGTCGGAGGCCCCGTACGAGCAGTACTTC. As protein: CASSPSEAPYEQYF.

The CDR3: CSARASRGRDNQPQHF. The DNA for the CDR3 is TGCAGTGCTAGAGCGAGCAGGGGGCGGGACAATCAGCCCCAGCATTTT. This chain connects TRBV20-1 to TRBJ1-5; TRBD1 aligns across 8 bases. Per germline, CDR1 DFQATT and CDR2 SNEGSKA (reference sequence). The CDR3 totals 16 residues. V shed 1 base, J shed 3 bases, and the junction held 8 bases outside the gene matches.

This clonotype was counted many times. The rearrangement joins TRBV7-2 to TRBJ2-1; 11 positions match TRBD1. This CDR3 comprises 15 residues. Germline V gives CDR1 SGHTA, CDR2 FQGNSA. The V segment lost 6 bases and the J segment 7 bases; nucleotides outside the gene matches: 8. In DNA, the CDR3 is TGTGCCAGCAGAGTCCGGGACAGGGGGTCAAATGAGCAGTTCTTC. It is translated as CASRVRDRGSNEQFF.

The chain joins TRBV7-6 to TRBJ2-3, with 8 bases fitting TRBD2. CDR3 size: 17 residues. V lost 6 bases, J lost 6 bases, and 17 bases stayed unmatched. Looked up from germline, CDR1 is SGHVS and CDR2 is FNYEAQ. CDR3 in DNA: TGTGCCAGCAGTCGAACGTCGGCTAGACTAGCGCTTGATACGCAGTATTTT. As protein: CASSRTSARLALDTQYF.

Many counts were recorded for this clonotype. The rearrangement joins TRBV7-2 to TRBJ2-1, with D hard to call. Trimming removed 1 base at V and 6 bases at J, with 7 bases between. The V gene's germline CDR1 is SGHTA and CDR2 FQGNSA. The CDR3 has 13 amino acids. The CDR3 here is CASSLDPRNEQFF. The CDR3 region has the DNA TGTGCCAGCAGCTTAGATCCCCGCAATGAGCAGTTCTTC.

The rearrangement uses TRBV7-6 and TRBJ1-5, with no clear D. The germline CDR1 and CDR2 sequences are SGHVS and FNYEAQ. With 3 bases removed from V and 5 bases from J, the gap between germline ends came to 8 bases. The CDR3 totals 13 residues. Written as DNA, the CDR3 is TGTGCCAGCAGCTTGGCCATAGATCAGCCCCAGCATTTT. Amino acids: CASSLAIDQPQHF.

A few counts support this clonotype. The chain joins TRBV4-1 to TRBJ2-3, with 7 bases aligning to TRBD2. The CDR3 spans 15 residues. J lost 5 bases, V lost 2 bases, and 7 bases had no gene match. Germline values: CDR1 MGHRA, CDR2 YSYEKL. The CDR3 here is CASSQSGGPKDTQYF. As DNA, the CDR3 is TGCGCCAGCAGCCAATCGGGAGGCCCGAAAGATACGCAGTATTTT.

The V call is TRBV12-3 or TRBV12-4, the J call TRBJ1-2; D call uncertain. The V gene lost 1 base and the J gene lost 4 bases, with 7 bases spanning the gap. The CDR3 totals 13 residues. CDR3: CASSLGPAYGYTF. Written as DNA, the CDR3 is TGTGCCAGCAGTTTAGGGCCGGCCTATGGCTACACCTTC.

The rearrangement joins TRBV6-2 or TRBV6-3 to TRBJ2-7; TRBD2 might be the D (5 bases). This CDR3 spans 17 amino acids. Germline V gene lookup returns CDR1 MNHEY and CDR2 SVGEGT. Trimming took off 0 bases at V and 0 bases at J, with 15 bases between the two ends. The CDR3 sequence is CASSYSAIWRSSYEQYV. DNA for the CDR3: TGTGCCAGCAGTTACTCGGCAATCTGGAGGAGCTCCTACGAGCAGTACGTC.

The chain links TRBV11-2 to TRBJ1-1; the D gene is possibly TRBD1 (5 bases). CDR1 is SGHAT and CDR2 is FQNNGV in the germline V gene. The CDR3 is made up of 16 amino acids. V shed 5 bases and J shed 0 bases, with 16 bases lying between them. CDR3 coding DNA: TGTGCCAGCAGCCCGAGGGACTTTTTATTGAACACTGAAGCTTTCTTT. It codes for CASSPRDFLLNTEAFF.

This clonotype has just a few counts. The chain couples TRBV7-2 to TRBJ2-5; the D gene is possibly TRBD1 (5 bases). Germline assignment: CDR1 SGHTA and CDR2 FQGNSA. V lost 5 bases and J lost 1, with 17 bases in between. There are 16 residues in the CDR3. The CDR3 spells CASSPPGQGVQETQYF. In DNA, the CDR3 is TGTGCCAGCAGCCCACCCGGGCAGGGTGTCCAAGAGACCCAGTACTTC.

The V call is TRBV27, the J call TRBJ1-5; TRBD1 agrees at 7 bases. Looked up from germline, CDR1 is MNHEY and CDR2 is SMNVEV (reference sequence). The junction had 5 bases not matched to a gene; V was cut back by 4 bases and J by 2 bases. This CDR3 contains 15 residues. The CDR3 nucleotides read TGTGCCAGCAGTTGGACAGGTGGTGGCAATCAGCCCCAGCATTTT. It translates to CASSWTGGGNQPQHF.

This chain uses TRBV30 with TRBJ1-6; 8 bases agree with TRBD1. The CDR3 is 16 residues long. Per germline, CDR1 GTSNPN and CDR2 SVGIG (reference sequence). J lost 6 bases, V lost 3 bases, and 10 bases had no gene match. The CDR3 is CAWSLRGPSSNSPLHF. Here the CDR3 DNA reads TGTGCCTGGAGCCTCAGGGGGCCAAGCTCTAATTCACCCCTCCACTTT.